One and the same sample provided the 13 T cell receptor beta chains below, sequenced in a study of spatial heterogeneity in lung cancer. Antigen specificity for these receptors is unknown. TCRdb fed the 5' RACE reads into MiXCR, producing one record per CDR3 protein. The sample has roughly 17,000 distinct CDR3 sequences; under 7.5% are singletons. Time point meaning: sample taken at primary tumor resection. Study-wide results and limits: Tumor mutation count correlated with how many alpha and beta TCRs expanded intratumorally.

Specimen: lung tumor tissue, collected at surgery. All receptors come from a female donor with early-stage non-small cell lung cancer.

In this sample, this clonotype turned up many times. V and J are TRBV28 and TRBJ2-7; D may be TRBD1 (5 bases). CDR1 and CDR2 from the germline V gene are MDHEN and SYDVKM. The V end was cut by 3 bases, the J end by 5 bases, with 8 bases between. The CDR3 runs 12 residues. DNA for the CDR3: TGTGCCAGCAGTTTCCCAGGGAACGAGCAGTACTTC. Its translation is CASSFPGNEQYF.

This clonotype was seen at least ten times. The chain carries TRBV20-1 and TRBJ1-6; 9 bases map to TRBD1. Per the germline V gene, CDR1 is DFQATT and CDR2 is SNEGSKA (reference sequence). The CDR3 spans 15 residues. V shed 3 bases, J shed 6 bases, and the junction held 6 bases outside the gene matches. The CDR3 nucleotides read TGCAGTGCTAGTCCCCGACAGGGGGGTAATTCACCCCTCCACTTT. Protein sequence: CSASPRQGGNSPLHF.

There are many counts of this clonotype. The chain uses TRBV12-3 or TRBV12-4 and TRBJ2-7, with D tentatively TRBD1 (7 bases). This CDR3 is 15 amino acids long. The V gene lost 6 bases and the J gene lost 1 base, with 16 bases spanning the gap. The CDR3 sequence: CASRLAGTVSYEQYF. In nucleotides, the CDR3 is TGTGCCAGCAGACTAGCCGGGACAGTATCCTACGAGCAGTACTTC.

This clonotype was counted only a few times. V usage is TRBV20-1 and J usage is TRBJ1-4; D might be TRBD1 (6 bases). Trimming removed 0 bases at V and 8 bases at J, with 13 bases between. Germline-derived CDR1 and CDR2 are DFQATT and SNEGSKA (reference sequence). The CDR3 covers 14 residues. The CDR3 region has the DNA TGCAGTGCTAGAGAGACAGGCATTGGGGAAAAACTGTTTTTT. Amino acids: CSARETGIGEKLFF.

This clonotype occurred a few times. The genes are TRBV29-1 and TRBJ1-1, with 8 bases fitting TRBD1. The CDR3 extends over 13 amino acids. Germline assignment: CDR1 SQVTM and CDR2 ANQGSEA. Trimming at V came to 7 bases and at J to 5 bases, leaving 9 bases not matched to a gene. This CDR3 is CSAGQTGVTEAFF. In nucleotides, the CDR3 is TGCAGCGCCGGACAGACAGGGGTTACTGAAGCTTTCTTT.

This clonotype was picked up many times. The chain links TRBV24-1 to TRBJ1-2; D perhaps matches TRBD1 (5 bases). The length of the CDR3 is 13 residues. V was cut by 2 bases and J by 7 bases, with 10 bases left in between. Germline loops: CDR1 KGHDR, CDR2 SFDVKD. The CDR3 is CATSDSDSFGYTF. CDR3 DNA: TGTGCCACCAGTGATTCTGACAGTTTTGGCTACACCTTC.

This clonotype was seen ten or more times. The chain carries TRBV11-1 and TRBJ2-1, with 7 bases fitting TRBD2. The V gene end was trimmed by 4 bases and the J gene end by 1 base; junction bases not matched to a gene: 4. CDR3 length: 15 residues. The germline CDR1 and CDR2 sequences are SGHAT and FQDESV (reference sequence). CDR3 loop: CASSSAGESYNEQFF. The CDR3 DNA is TGTGCCAGCAGCTCTGCGGGGGAATCCTACAATGAGCAGTTCTTC. Filled out from reference TRBV11-1 and TRBJ2-1, the complete variable domain reads EAEVAQSPRYKITEKSQAVAFWCDPISGHATLYWYRQILGQGPELLVQFQDESVVDDSQLPKDRFSAERLKGVDSTLKIQPAELGDSAMYLCASSSAGESYNEQFFGPGTRLTVL.

The table lists this clonotype with many counts. J is TRBJ1-6 and V is TRBV27, with D hard to call. The CDR3 totals 15 residues. Germline CDR1 reads MNHEY; CDR2 reads SMNVEV (reference sequence). Between the trimmed V and J ends, which lost 4 bases and 10 bases, there was a span of 17 bases. The CDR3 DNA follows: TGTGCCAGCAGTTCTTCCGTCCTACGTGGGTCACCCCTCCACTTT. Amino acids: CASSSSVLRGSPLHF.

This clonotype was detected a few times. The rearrangement uses TRBV28 and TRBJ1-2, with no clear D. Germline CDR1 reads MDHEN; CDR2 reads SYDVKM. The CDR3 contains 9 residues. Trimming took 8 bases from V and 6 from J, leaving 4 bases between them. The CDR3 region has the DNA TGTGCCAGCGGGGATGGCTACACCTTC. It encodes CASGDGYTF.

This clonotype was recorded many times. The J gene is TRBJ2-2, the V gene TRBV5-4, with D uncertain. Germline V gives CDR1 SGHNT, CDR2 YYREEE (reference sequence). V shed 2 bases and J shed 4 bases, with 12 bases lying between them. This CDR3 comprises 15 residues. The CDR3 nucleotides read TGTGCCAGCAGCTTTTGGAAGGGCAGCACCGGGGAGCTGTTTTTT. This codes for CASSFWKGSTGELFF.

This clonotype was seen once. The CDR3 reads CASGRDLNEKLFF. In nucleotides, the CDR3 is TGTGCCAGCGGGCGGGATCTTAATGAAAAACTGTTTTTT. The chain has TRBV5-4 and TRBJ1-4; no clear D gene. Germline V gene data show CDR1 as SGHNT and CDR2 as YYREEE (reference sequence). V dropped 7 bases and J dropped 4 bases, with 11 bases sitting between them. This CDR3 has 13 amino acids.

This clonotype was seen at least ten times. This chain joins TRBV2 and TRBJ1-5; D remains ambiguous. The germline gives CDR1 SNHLY, CDR2 FYNNEI. There are 12 residues in the CDR3. V lost 3 bases and J 11 bases, leaving 11 bases between the germline ends. This CDR3 reads CASSDGRQAQHF. The DNA for the CDR3 is TGTGCCAGCAGTGATGGGAGGCAGGCCCAGCATTTT.

This clonotype was observed at least ten times. The chain links TRBV11-1 to TRBJ1-6; 9 nucleotides line up with TRBD1. There are 15 residues in the CDR3. With 5 bases clipped from V and 10 bases from J, the junction kept 9 bases outside the gene matches. CDR1 and CDR2 from the germline V gene are SGHAT and FQDESV (reference sequence). This chain's CDR3 is CASSTRTGADSPLHF. CDR3 DNA: TGTGCCAGCAGCACCCGGACAGGGGCGGACTCACCCCTCCACTTT.